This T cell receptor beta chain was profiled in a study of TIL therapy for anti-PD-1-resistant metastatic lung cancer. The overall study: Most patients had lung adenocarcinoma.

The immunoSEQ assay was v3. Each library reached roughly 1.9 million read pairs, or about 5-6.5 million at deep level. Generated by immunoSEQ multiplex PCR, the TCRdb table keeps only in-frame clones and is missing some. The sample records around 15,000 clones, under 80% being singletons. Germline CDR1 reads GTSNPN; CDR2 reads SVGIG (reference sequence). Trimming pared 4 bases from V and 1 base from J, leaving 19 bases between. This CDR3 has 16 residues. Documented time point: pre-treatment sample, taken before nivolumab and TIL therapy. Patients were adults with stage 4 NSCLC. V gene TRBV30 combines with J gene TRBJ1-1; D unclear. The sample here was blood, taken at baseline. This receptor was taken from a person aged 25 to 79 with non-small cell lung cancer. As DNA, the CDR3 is TGTGCCTGGAAGCTGGTAGAGGGCGCCCCGAACACTGAAGCTTTCTTT. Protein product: CAWKLVEGAPNTEAFF.